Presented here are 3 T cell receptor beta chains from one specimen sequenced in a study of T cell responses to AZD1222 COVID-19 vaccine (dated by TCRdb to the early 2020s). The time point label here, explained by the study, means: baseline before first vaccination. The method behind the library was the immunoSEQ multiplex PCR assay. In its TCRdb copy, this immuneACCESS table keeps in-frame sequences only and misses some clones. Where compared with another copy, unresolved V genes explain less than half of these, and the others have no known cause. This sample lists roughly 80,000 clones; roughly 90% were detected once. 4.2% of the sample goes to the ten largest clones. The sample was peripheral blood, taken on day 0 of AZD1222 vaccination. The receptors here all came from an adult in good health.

Written as DNA, the CDR3 is TGTGCCAGCAGCTTGGGGGATTCACCCCTCCACTTT. Translated: CASSLGDSPLHF. The V call is TRBV7-9, the J call TRBJ1-6, with D possibly TRBD1 on 5 matching bases. The CDR3 spans 12 residues. From germline, CDR1 is SEHNR and CDR2 FQNEAQ (reference sequence). Trimming removed 3 bases from V and 8 bases from J, with 5 bases in between. Filled out from reference TRBV7-9 and TRBJ1-6, the complete variable domain reads DTGVSQNPRHKITKRGQNVTFRCDPISEHNRLYWYRQTLGQGPEFLTYFQNEAQLEKSRLLSDRFSAERPKGSFSTLEIQRTEQGDSAMYLCASSLGDSPLHFGNGTRLTVT.

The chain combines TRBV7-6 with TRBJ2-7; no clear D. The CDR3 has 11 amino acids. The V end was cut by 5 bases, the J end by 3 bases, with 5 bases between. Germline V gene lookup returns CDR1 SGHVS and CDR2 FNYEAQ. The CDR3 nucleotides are TGTGCCAGCAGCCCACGCTACGAGCAGTACTTC. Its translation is CASSPRYEQYF.

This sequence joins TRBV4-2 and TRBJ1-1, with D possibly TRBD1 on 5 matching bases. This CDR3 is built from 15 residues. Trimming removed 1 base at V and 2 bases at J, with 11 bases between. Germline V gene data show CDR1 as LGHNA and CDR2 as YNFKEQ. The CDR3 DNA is TGTGCCAGCAGCCAAGGCTTGGGGGGAAACACTGAAGCTTTCTTT. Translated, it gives CASSQGLGGNTEAFF.